Presented here are 24 T cell receptor beta chains from one specimen sequenced in a study of tumor and adjacent non-tumor tissue in lung cancer. This sample's RNA came from whole unsorted tissue. Distant lung tissue was collected more than 3 cm away from the tumor edge. The library came from three nested PCR rounds adapted from ARM-PCR protocols. TCRdb used MiXCR to reprocess the multiplex PCR reads, holding one entry per CDR3 protein. The sample lists over 100,000 distinct CDR3 sequences; about 64% were seen once. Sequencing was done on a sample of distant non-tumor lung tissue. Source of these receptors: a man aged 55-75 years with non-small cell lung cancer.

The sample holds a few counts of this clonotype. This chain links TRBV28 with TRBJ2-7; D perhaps matches TRBD2 (7 bases). The CDR3 sequence is 13 residues long. Germline loops: CDR1 MDHEN, CDR2 SYDVKM. Trimming left V 8 bases short and J 5 bases short, with 16 bases between. Here the CDR3 DNA reads TGTGCCAGCCTCATAAGGGGGGGCCACGAGCAGTACTTC. This codes for CASLIRGGHEQYF.

This rearrangement joins TRBV20-1 to TRBJ2-7; D is perhaps TRBD1 (6 bases). Trimming removed 1 base at V and 2 bases at J, with 18 bases between. The CDR3 extends over 16 amino acids. Germline-derived CDR1 and CDR2 are DFQATT and SNEGSKA (reference sequence). The CDR3: CSARAPGQKTAYEQYF. The CDR3, as DNA: TGCAGTGCTAGAGCCCCGGGACAAAAAACCGCCTACGAGCAGTACTTC.

As to this clonotype: The junction differs from germline at one of its ends, possibly a read error. The chain employs TRBV12-3 or TRBV12-4 and TRBJ2-3; D is possibly TRBD1 or TRBD2 (6 bases each). The CDR3 has 13 amino acids. CDR3 in DNA: TGTGCCAGTAGCCCCGGGGGCACAGATATGCAGTATTTT. Its translation: CASSPGGTDMQYF.

As regards this clonotype: An end of the junction does not agree with germline; a read error may underlie this. The J gene is TRBJ1-2, the V gene TRBV7-9, with unresolved D. Germline CDR1 is SEHNR and CDR2 is FQNEAQ (reference sequence). The CDR3 loop spans 11 amino acids. The CDR3 sequence: CASSPVGGYNF. For the CDR3, the DNA is TGTGCCAGTAGCCCAGTCGGTGGCTACAACTTC.

This clonotype was found a few times. The gene calls are TRBV10-3 and TRBJ1-5, with D unclear. CDR3 size: 15 residues. Germline V gene data show CDR1 as ENHRY and CDR2 as SYGVKD. The V and J ends lost 5 bases and 0 bases respectively, with 11 bases between them. CDR3 nucleotide sequence: TGTGCCATCAGTAAAGACAAGTATAGCAATCAGCCCCAGCATTTT. Amino acids: CAISKDKYSNQPQHF.

In this sample, this clonotype turned up a few times. The chain has TRBV20-1 and TRBJ2-5; the match to TRBD2 covers 9 bases. V was pared by 3 bases and J by 5 bases, with 10 bases of the junction left unmatched. From germline, CDR1 is DFQATT and CDR2 SNEGSKA (reference sequence). This CDR3 has 15 amino acids. CDR3: CSASSVAGDFETQYF. The CDR3 coding sequence is TGCAGTGCTAGTAGCGTAGCGGGAGACTTTGAGACCCAGTACTTC.

This clonotype showed up many times. V gene TRBV12-3 or TRBV12-4 combines with J gene TRBJ2-1; D is ambiguous. The V and J ends lost 5 bases and 3 bases respectively, with 2 bases between them. CDR3 size: 11 residues. The CDR3 nucleotides read TGTGCCAGCAGTATCTACAATGAGCAGTTCTTC. Protein sequence: CASSIYNEQFF.

There are a few counts of this clonotype. A single base separates this from a much larger clone, so it may be a read error. This chain uses TRBV5-4 with TRBJ1-1, with TRBD1 as a possible D gene (5 bases). This CDR3 has 13 residues. Germline CDR1 reads SGHNT; CDR2 reads YYREEE (reference sequence). The CDR3 loop reads CVSSVKGVAEAFF. The DNA for the CDR3 is TGTGTCAGCAGCGTAAAAGGGGTTGCTGAAGCTTTCTTT.

This clonotype turned up a few times. A much bigger clone sits one base away, suggesting this may be a read error. The chain is built from TRBV4-2 and TRBJ2-2; 12 bases line up with TRBD1. This CDR3 spans 17 amino acids. CDR1 LGHNA and CDR2 YNFKEQ come from the germline V gene. DNA of the CDR3: TGTGCCGGCAGCCGGGAAGGGACAGGGGGCGCGGTCGGGGAGCTGTTTTTT. Protein sequence: CAGSREGTGGAVGELFF.

Of note for this clonotype: A much larger clone sits a single nucleotide away, making a read error possible. No conserved phenylalanine or tryptophan is present at the end of the CDR3, so a read error is the likely explanation. The chain is built from TRBV28 and TRBJ2-7; tentatively, D is TRBD1 (6 bases). CDR3 length: 14 residues. Trimming removed 4 bases from V and 2 bases from J, with 12 bases in between. The germline V gene encodes CDR1 MDHEN and CDR2 SYDVKM. CDR3 sequence (DNA): TGTGCCAGCAGTTACACCGGACAGACCTACGAGCAGTACTAC. Translation gives CASSYTGQTYEQYY.

The chain has TRBV6-2 or TRBV6-3 and TRBJ2-2; 8 nucleotides line up with TRBD2. The ends lost 6 bases at V and 6 bases at J; junction bases unmatched: 9. CDR3 size: 15 residues. The germline V gene encodes CDR1 MNHEY and CDR2 SVGEGT. The CDR3 is CASRPGLAGAGELFF. The DNA for the CDR3 is TGTGCCAGCAGACCCGGACTAGCAGGAGCCGGGGAGCTGTTTTTT.

This chain uses TRBV29-1 with TRBJ2-3, with 7 bases lining up with TRBD2. The CDR3 is made up of 12 amino acids. Germline V gene lookup returns CDR1 SQVTM and CDR2 ANQGSEA. This CDR3 is CGGGSGANTQYF. As DNA, the CDR3 is TGCGGTGGCGGGAGCGGAGCAAATACGCAGTATTTT.

This clonotype was counted ten times or more. The chain employs TRBV13 and TRBJ2-7; D may be TRBD1 or TRBD2 (5 bases each). Germline-derived CDR1 and CDR2 are PRHDT and FYEKMQ (reference sequence). Trimming removed 3 bases from V and 0 bases from J, with 12 bases in between. There are 15 residues in the CDR3. CDR3 region: CASSLRAGLSYEQYF. The CDR3 DNA reads as TGTGCCAGCAGCTTGCGGGCAGGGCTCTCCTACGAGCAGTACTTC.

Concerning this clonotype itself: The conserved phenylalanine or tryptophan is not found at the CDR3 terminus, so this likely reflects a read error. No DNA is shown, since the ends of the CDR3 on it are uncertain; the CDR3 is the one TCRdb lists. This sequence joins TRBV29-1 and TRBJ2-6. The germline gives CDR1 SQVTM, CDR2 ANQGSEA. The CDR3 sequence runs 14 residues, both termini included. CDR3 in amino acids: CSVYGGAGANVMTC.

A word on this clonotype: This likely comes from a read error, as the CDR3 has no conserved phenylalanine or tryptophan at its end. This chain connects TRBV7-2 to TRBJ2-7, with 8 positions matching TRBD1. CDR1 and CDR2 (germline): SGHTA, FQGNSA. Unmatched junction bases numbered 8, after V lost 7 bases and J lost 3 bases. The CDR3 consists of 14 residues. This chain's CDR3 is CASNSRTGFYEQYS. For the CDR3, the DNA is TGTGCCAGCAACTCAAGGACAGGGTTCTACGAGCAGTACTCC.

Comments on this clonotype: Likely a read error: the CDR3 ends without its conserved phenylalanine or tryptophan. The rearrangement joins TRBV20-1 to TRBJ2-3, with D possibly being TRBD1 or TRBD2 (7 bases each). CDR1 and CDR2 (germline): DFQATT, SNEGSKA (reference sequence). This CDR3 is built from 14 residues. Between the trimmed V and J ends, which lost 6 bases and 3 bases, there was a span of 16 bases. The CDR3 sequence: CSAPNQGGTDTQYY. The CDR3 coding sequence is TGCAGTGCCCCCAACCAGGGGGGGACAGATACGCAGTATTAT.

Comment on this clonotype: Its ends do not fully match the called genes, so a read error is possible. Here the CDR3 reads CVSSSVGLAGYSSYNEHFF. As DNA, the CDR3 is TGTGTCAGCAGTTCCGTCGGACTAGCGGGATATAGCTCCTACAATGAGCACTTCTTC. This chain uses TRBV12-3 or TRBV12-4 with TRBJ2-1; 12 bases are a match to TRBD2. The CDR3 is made up of 19 amino acids.

Remarks on this clonotype: Given a much more abundant clone one base away, this may be a read error. For the CDR3, the DNA is TGCGCCAGCAGCTTGGAAGGGTTGCGGGATGATCAGTTCTTC. Amino acids: CASSLEGLRDDQFF. The rearrangement uses TRBV5-1 and TRBJ2-1, with D maybe TRBD2 (6 bases). Germline V gives CDR1 SGHRS, CDR2 YFSETQ. CDR3 length: 14 residues.

The sample holds many counts of this clonotype. This chain links TRBV6-6 with TRBJ2-1; TRBD1 aligns across 8 bases. V shed 6 bases and J 5 bases; nucleotides not matched to a gene: 6. The germline V gene encodes CDR1 MNHNY and CDR2 SVGAGI (reference sequence). This CDR3 has 14 amino acids. The DNA of the CDR3 is TGTGCCAGCAGCGGACAGGGAGTGAACAATGAGCAGTTCTTC. Encoded protein: CASSGQGVNNEQFF.

As for this clonotype: A single base separates this from a much larger clone, so it may be a read error. The chain couples TRBV6-5 to TRBJ2-3, with TRBD2 as a possible D gene (5 bases). The CDR3 is 16 residues long. From germline, CDR1 is MNHEY and CDR2 SVGAGI. Trimming removed 0 bases at V and 8 bases at J, with 18 bases between. The CDR3 region is CASSYSFARDGGTQYF. The CDR3, as DNA: TGTGCCAGCAGTTACTCGTTCGCTAGAGACGGAGGTACGCAGTATTTT.

As to this clonotype: Since a much larger clone is just one base distant, this may be a read error. The chain has TRBV20-1 and TRBJ1-2, with D possibly matching TRBD1 (6 bases). The CDR3 runs 16 residues. The germline V gene has CDR1 DFQATT and CDR2 SNEGSKA (reference sequence). CDR3: CSARGHRTENSYGCTF. The CDR3 nucleotides read TGCAGTGCTAGGGGCCACCGGACAGAAAACTCTTATGGCTGCACCTTC.

A word on this clonotype: The junction does not match germline at one end; this may be a read error. CDR3 bases: TGTGGCAGCAGCTTAGTTGGGAATTCACCCCTCCACTTT. Protein product: CGSSLVGNSPLHF. This chain joins TRBV11-1 and TRBJ1-6, with D uncertain. The CDR3 covers 13 residues. Per the germline V gene, CDR1 is SGHAT and CDR2 is FQDESV (reference sequence).

A note on this clonotype: One end of the junction is discordant with germline, which a read error may explain. The chain combines TRBV12-3 or TRBV12-4 with TRBJ2-6; D uncertain. This CDR3 comprises 12 residues. Written as DNA, the CDR3 is TGTGCCAGCAGTTCTTGGGCCAACGTCCGGACTTTC. Translation: CASSSWANVRTF.

A remark on this clonotype: One end of the junction varies from germline; a read error may be responsible. V usage is TRBV20-1 and J usage is TRBJ2-2; 7 positions agree with TRBD1. The germline gives CDR1 DFQATT, CDR2 SNEGSKA (reference sequence). This CDR3 has 16 residues. The CDR3 spells CSARDRGGAGTWELFF. CDR3 nucleotides: TGCAGTGCTAGAGATAGAGGGGGCGCCGGCACCTGGGAGCTGTTTTTT.